This T cell receptor beta chain was sequenced for a study of blood T cell repertoires in COVID-19. Study-level information: The United States, Italy and Spain supplied acute and convalescent COVID-19 samples. T cells, B-cell-depleted T cells, or PBMCs supplied cDNA or gDNA.

Authors' methods: It was from reference gene primer amplification that nucleated cell counts were estimated. The protocol was immunoSEQ multiplex PCR, while the TCRdb copy is restricted to in-frame clones and leaves out a portion. That table is the source of V, J and clone size, and D and trimming were worked out from the DNA. The repertoire includes about 150,000 clones, around four fifths of them detected once, and over 2% sits in the top ten. The CDR3 contains 17 residues. CDR1 is MNHEY, CDR2 SVGEGT, per germline. V lost 5 bases to trimming and J lost 4 bases; unmatched junction nucleotides: 8. The V and J genes are TRBV6-2 or TRBV6-3 and TRBJ2-2, with 12 positions matching TRBD1. The sequencing input was peripheral blood. This TCR was sampled from a man between 65 and 79 years old with acute or convalescent COVID-19. In DNA, the CDR3 is TGTGCCAGCAGTCAGCCGGGACAGGGGGCACGCACCGGGGAGCTGTTTTTT. It codes for CASSQPGQGARTGELFF.